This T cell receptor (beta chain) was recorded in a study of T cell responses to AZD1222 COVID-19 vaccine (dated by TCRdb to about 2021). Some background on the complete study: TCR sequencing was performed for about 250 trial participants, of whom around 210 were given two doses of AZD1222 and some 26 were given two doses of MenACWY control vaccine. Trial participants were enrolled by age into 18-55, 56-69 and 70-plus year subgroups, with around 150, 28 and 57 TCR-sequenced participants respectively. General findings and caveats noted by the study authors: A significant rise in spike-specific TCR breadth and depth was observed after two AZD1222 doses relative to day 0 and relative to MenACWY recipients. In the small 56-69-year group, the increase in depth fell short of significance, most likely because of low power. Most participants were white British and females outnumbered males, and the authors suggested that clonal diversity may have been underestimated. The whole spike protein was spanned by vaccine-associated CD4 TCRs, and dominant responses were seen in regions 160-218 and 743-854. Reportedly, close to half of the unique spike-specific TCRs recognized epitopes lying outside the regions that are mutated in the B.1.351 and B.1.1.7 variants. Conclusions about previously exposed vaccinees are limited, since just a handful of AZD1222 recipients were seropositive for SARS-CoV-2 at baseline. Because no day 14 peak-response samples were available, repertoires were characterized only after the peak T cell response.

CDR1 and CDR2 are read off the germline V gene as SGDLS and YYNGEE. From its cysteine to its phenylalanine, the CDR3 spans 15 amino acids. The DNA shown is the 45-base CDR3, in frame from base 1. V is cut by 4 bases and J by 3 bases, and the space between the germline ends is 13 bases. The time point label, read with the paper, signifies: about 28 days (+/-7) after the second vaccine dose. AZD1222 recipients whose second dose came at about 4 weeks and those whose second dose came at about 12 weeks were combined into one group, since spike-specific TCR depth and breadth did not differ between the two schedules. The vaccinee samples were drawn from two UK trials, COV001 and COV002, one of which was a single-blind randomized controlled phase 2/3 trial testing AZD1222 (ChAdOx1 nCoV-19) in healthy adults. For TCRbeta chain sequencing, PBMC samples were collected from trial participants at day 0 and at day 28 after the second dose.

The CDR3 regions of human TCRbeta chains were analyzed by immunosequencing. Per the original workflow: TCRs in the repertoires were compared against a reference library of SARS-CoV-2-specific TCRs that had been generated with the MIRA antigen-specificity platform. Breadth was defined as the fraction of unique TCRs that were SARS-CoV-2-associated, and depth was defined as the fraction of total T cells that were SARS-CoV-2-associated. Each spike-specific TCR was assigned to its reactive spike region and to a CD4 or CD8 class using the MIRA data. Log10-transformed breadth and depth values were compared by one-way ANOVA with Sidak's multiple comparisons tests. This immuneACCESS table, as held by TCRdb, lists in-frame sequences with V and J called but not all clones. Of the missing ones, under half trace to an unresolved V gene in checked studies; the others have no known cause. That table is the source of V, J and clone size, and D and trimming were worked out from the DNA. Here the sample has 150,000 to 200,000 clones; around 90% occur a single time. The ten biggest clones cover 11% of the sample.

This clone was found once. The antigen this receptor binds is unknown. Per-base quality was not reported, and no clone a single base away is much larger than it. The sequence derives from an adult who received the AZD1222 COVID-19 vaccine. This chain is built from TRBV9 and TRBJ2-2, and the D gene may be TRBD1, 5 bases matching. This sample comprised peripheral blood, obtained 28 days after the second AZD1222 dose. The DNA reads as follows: TGTGCCAGCAGCACGGCTAGGGGTTACACCGGGGAGCTGTTTTTT. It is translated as CASSTARGYTGELFF. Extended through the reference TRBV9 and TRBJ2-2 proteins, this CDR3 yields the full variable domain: DSGVTQTPKHLITATGQRVTLRCSPRSGDLSVYWYQQSLDQGLQFLIQYYNGEERAKGNILERFSAQQFPDLHSELNLSSLELGDSALYFCASSTARGYTGELFFGEGSRLTVL.